Below, 30 T cell receptor beta chains from the same sample are listed, as sequenced in a study of T cell changes during pregnancy in multiple sclerosis. TCRdb keeps only in-frame clones here, not all; method: immunoSEQ multiplex PCR. The data contain about 57,000 clones, 90% of them singletons. The starting material was peripheral blood, obtained in the first trimester of pregnancy. The origin of the receptors is a female donor in good health, enrolled as a control in a pregnancy study.

The chain couples TRBV19 to TRBJ1-1, with D unresolved. V lost 2 bases, J lost 0 bases, and 16 bases lay in between. The length of the CDR3 is 17 residues. Germline values: CDR1 LNHDA, CDR2 SQIVND (reference sequence). The CDR3 region is CASSINFAGGMNTEAFF. The CDR3 DNA reads TGTGCCAGTAGTATAAACTTTGCAGGAGGTATGAACACTGAAGCTTTCTTT.

The sample holds one count of this clone. This rearrangement joins TRBV5-1 to TRBJ2-7; D possibly corresponds to TRBD1 (6 bases). Germline V CDR1 and CDR2: SGHRS, YFSETQ. This CDR3 region has 14 residues. The V end was cut by 6 bases, the J end by 0 bases, with 13 bases between. CDR3 loop: CASTNRQASYEQYF. CDR3 in DNA: TGCGCCAGCACCAATCGACAGGCCTCCTACGAGCAGTACTTC.

The CDR3 nucleotides are TGCGCCAGCAGTGAGTCGCGTCTAGTTCGGGGGGAAAACCACAATGAGCAGTTCTTC. Translating gives CASSESRLVRGENHNEQFF. The rearrangement joins TRBV10-2 to TRBJ2-1, with 7 positions matching TRBD2. Germline V gene data show CDR1 as WSHSY and CDR2 as SAAADI. With V trimmed by 0 bases and J by 5 bases, 16 bases remained unmatched. The CDR3 is 19 residues long.

J is TRBJ2-7 and V is TRBV7-8, with 9 bases fitting TRBD2. The CDR3 extends over 16 amino acids. Germline assignment: CDR1 SGHVS and CDR2 FQNEAQ. V shed 5 bases, J shed 3 bases, and the junction held 11 bases outside the gene matches. CDR3 protein: CASSLGTSRLLYEQYF. The CDR3 region has the DNA TGTGCCAGCAGCCTCGGGACTAGCCGACTCCTCTACGAGCAGTACTTC.

In this sample, this clone turned up once. The chain recombines TRBV11-2 with TRBJ1-2; D gene unclear. The germline V gene has CDR1 SGHAT and CDR2 FQNNGV. There are 15 residues in the CDR3. Trimming pared 4 bases from V and 8 bases from J, leaving 20 bases between. CDR3 DNA: TGTGCCAGCAGCTCCCTAAGGAGAACTCTTGGCGGCTACACCTTC. It yields the protein CASSSLRRTLGGYTF.

The chain carries TRBV27 and TRBJ2-7, with 8 bases identical to TRBD1. V lost 4 bases to trimming and J lost 2 bases; unmatched junction nucleotides: 7. The V gene's germline CDR1 is MNHEY and CDR2 SMNVEV (reference sequence). The CDR3 is 15 amino acids. The CDR3 sequence: CASSSQSRGPYEQYF. CDR3 bases: TGTGCCAGCAGTTCCCAAAGCAGGGGGCCCTACGAGCAGTACTTC.

The chain is built from TRBV9 and TRBJ1-1; D uncertain. The germline CDR1 and CDR2 sequences are SGDLS and YYNGEE. The CDR3 spans 14 residues. V was cut by 1 base and J by 0 bases, with 7 bases left in between. CDR3 amino acids: CASSVSHMNTEAFF. The CDR3 bases are TGTGCCAGCAGCGTATCACATATGAACACTGAAGCTTTCTTT. Together with reference TRBV9 and TRBJ1-1, the CDR3 gives the full variable domain: DSGVTQTPKHLITATGQRVTLRCSPRSGDLSVYWYQQSLDQGLQFLIQYYNGEERAKGNILERFSAQQFPDLHSELNLSSLELGDSALYFCASSVSHMNTEAFFGQGTRLTVV.

The gene calls are TRBV7-9 and TRBJ2-3, with TRBD2 as a possible D gene (6 bases). Trimming left V 4 bases short and J 5 bases short, with 19 bases between. The CDR3 is 16 residues long. Per germline, CDR1 SEHNR and CDR2 FQNEAQ (reference sequence). Here the CDR3 DNA reads TGTGCCAGCAGCTCCCCCGTGCAGGGAGGCGAAGATACGCAGTATTTT. Translation gives CASSSPVQGGEDTQYF.

The chain uses TRBV19 and TRBJ1-2; a weak D match, TRBD1 (6 bases). Germline V gene sequence: CDR1 LNHDA, CDR2 SQIVND (reference sequence). Deletions cut 7 bases from V and 3 bases from J, with 15 bases between. This CDR3 comprises 14 residues. CDR3 loop: CASKEQGWDYGYTF. CDR3 coding DNA: TGTGCCAGTAAGGAGCAGGGGTGGGACTATGGCTACACCTTC.

The chain's CDR3 is CSVGGQGGTEAFF. In DNA form, the CDR3 reads TGCAGCGTTGGAGGACAGGGAGGAACTGAAGCTTTCTTT. The V call is TRBV29-1, the J call TRBJ1-1, with 8 bases identical to TRBD1. The ends lost 4 bases at V and 5 bases at J; junction bases unmatched: 6. CDR1 is SQVTM and CDR2 is ANQGSEA in the germline V gene. The CDR3 contains 13 residues.

V is TRBV29-1 and J is TRBJ1-2; D is unclear. The CDR3 has 12 amino acids. Germline CDR1 and CDR2: SQVTM and ANQGSEA. V was pared by 4 bases and J by 7 bases, with 13 bases between. CDR3 protein: CSVADLRSGYTF. As DNA, the CDR3 is TGCAGCGTTGCTGATCTACGGAGTGGCTACACCTTC.

V and J are TRBV6-5 and TRBJ2-6; no clear D. V was shortened by 5 bases and J by 3 bases, with 8 bases between the two germline ends. In germline, CDR1 is MNHEY, CDR2 SVGAGI. This CDR3 spans 14 amino acids. Here the CDR3 DNA reads TGTGCCAGCAGTACCCGGAGTGGGGCCAACGTCCTGACTTTC. It encodes CASSTRSGANVLTF.

The CDR3 region has the DNA TGTGCCAGCAGTGAATTGAACGCGGGCGTGTGGGAGACCCAGTACTTC. This encodes CASSELNAGVWETQYF. The rearrangement joins TRBV25-1 to TRBJ2-5; possible D gene TRBD2, 5 bases. The CDR3 has 16 amino acids. The V and J ends lost 1 base and 5 bases respectively, with 17 bases between them. Germline CDR1 reads MGHDK; CDR2 reads SYGVNS.

The rearrangement joins TRBV5-1 to TRBJ1-3; a weak D match, TRBD1 (6 bases). The V end lost 5 bases, the J end lost 2 bases, and 14 bases lay between the germline ends. The CDR3 contains 15 residues. The V gene's germline CDR1 is SGHRS and CDR2 YFSETQ. The CDR3 nucleotides are TGCGCCAGCAGTCGAACAGGGTTAACTGGAAACACCATATATTTT. Translated: CASSRTGLTGNTIYF. Full variable domain (remainder filled in from reference TRBV5-1 and TRBJ1-3): KAGVTQTPRYLIKTRGQQVTLSCSPISGHRSVSWYQQTPGQGLQFLFEYFSETQRNKGNFPGRFSGRQFSNSRSEMNVSTLELGDSALYLCASSRTGLTGNTIYFGEGSWLTVV.

V and J are TRBV19 and TRBJ2-4; 10 nucleotides match TRBD1. This CDR3 has 17 amino acids. V gave up 3 bases and J gave up 1 base; unmatched junction bases: 6. Germline values: CDR1 LNHDA, CDR2 SQIVND (reference sequence). The CDR3 protein is CASSMRGTGEAKNIQYF. The CDR3 DNA follows: TGTGCCAGTAGTATGAGGGGGACAGGGGAGGCCAAAAACATTCAGTACTTC. Variable domain in full (rest from reference TRBV19 and TRBJ2-4): DGGITQSPKYLFRKEGQNVTLSCEQNLNHDAMYWYRQDPGQGLRLIYYSQIVNDFQKGDIAEGYSVSREKKESFPLTVTSAQKNPTAFYLCASSMRGTGEAKNIQYFGAGTRLSVL.

The chain joins TRBV7-2 to TRBJ2-7; 7 bases line up with TRBD2. The V gene end was trimmed by 1 base and the J gene end by 4 bases; junction bases not matched to a gene: 4. Germline values: CDR1 SGHTA, CDR2 FQGNSA. The CDR3 runs 14 residues. The CDR3 here is CASSLERGPYEQYF. CDR3 DNA: TGTGCCAGCAGCTTAGAGCGGGGACCATACGAGCAGTACTTC.

The chain combines TRBV28 with TRBJ2-5, with TRBD2 matching 7 bases. Trimming took 6 bases from V and 7 from J; bases not matched to a gene: 11. Looked up from germline, CDR1 is MDHEN and CDR2 is SYDVKM. CDR3 length equals 14 residues. CDR3 residues: CASSRRDYGVTQYF. CDR3 coding DNA: TGTGCCAGCAGCCGCCGGGACTACGGCGTGACCCAGTACTTC.

J is TRBJ2-2 and V is TRBV7-2; 13 nucleotides agree with TRBD2. This CDR3 is 19 amino acids long. Germline CDR1 and CDR2: SGHTA and FQGNSA. V was clipped by 4 bases and J by 6 bases; unmatched bases: 14. The CDR3 loop is CASSYSGRTSGRAAGELFF. CDR3 DNA: TGTGCCAGCAGCTATTCCGGGAGAACTAGCGGGAGGGCCGCCGGGGAGCTGTTTTTT.

The rearrangement uses TRBV15 and TRBJ1-5, with TRBD1 identical over 9 bases. The CDR3 length is 16 residues. J lost 6 bases, V lost 1 base, and 7 bases had no gene match. Germline assignment: CDR1 LNHNV and CDR2 YYDKDF (reference sequence). Written as DNA, the CDR3 is TGTGCCACCAGCAGAGGGACAGGGGTAGGGGGTCAGCCCCAGCATTTT. This gives the protein CATSRGTGVGGQPQHF.

In DNA form, the CDR3 reads TGTGCCAGCAGCTTCCCTTTAGCTAACTATGGCTACACCTTC. This codes for CASSFPLANYGYTF. The rearrangement uses TRBV7-9 and TRBJ1-2; D unclear. Germline V gene lookup returns CDR1 SEHNR and CDR2 FQNEAQ (reference sequence). The CDR3 is 14 residues long. Trimming removed 3 bases from V and 0 bases from J, with 8 bases in between.

The CDR3 sequence is CATSRAFGIGYGYTF. In DNA, the CDR3 is TGTGCCACCAGCAGAGCGTTCGGGATAGGCTATGGCTACACCTTC. The chain employs TRBV15 and TRBJ1-2, with no clear D. This CDR3 contains 15 residues. V was trimmed by 1 base and J by 4 bases, leaving 13 bases between them. Germline lookup yields CDR1 LNHNV and CDR2 YYDKDF (reference sequence).

This CDR3 is CASSIGGGNTEAFF. As DNA, the CDR3 is TGTGCCAGTAGTATAGGGGGAGGGAACACTGAAGCTTTCTTT. The chain is built from TRBV19 and TRBJ1-1; D unresolved. V was shortened by 1 base and J by 1 base, with 7 bases between the two germline ends. The CDR3 has 14 amino acids. Germline-derived CDR1 and CDR2 are LNHDA and SQIVND (reference sequence). The full variable domain, completed using reference TRBV19 and TRBJ1-1, is DGGITQSPKYLFRKEGQNVTLSCEQNLNHDAMYWYRQDPGQGLRLIYYSQIVNDFQKGDIAEGYSVSREKKESFPLTVTSAQKNPTAFYLCASSIGGGNTEAFFGQGTRLTVV.

The V call is TRBV10-3, the J call TRBJ2-7, with TRBD1 identical over 7 bases. This CDR3 is built from 16 residues. V shed 3 bases and J 2 bases; nucleotides not matched to a gene: 10. Germline V gives CDR1 ENHRY, CDR2 SYGVKD. CDR3 region: CAISDPGTDRPYEQYF. CDR3 DNA sequence: TGTGCCATCAGTGACCCTGGGACAGACCGTCCCTACGAGCAGTACTTC.

As DNA, the CDR3 is TGTGCCATCAGTGTAAGTCTAGGGGGCCAAGAGACCCAGTACTTC. Amino acid sequence: CAISVSLGGQETQYF. The rearrangement links TRBV10-3 to TRBJ2-5, with D tentatively TRBD1 (6 bases). This CDR3 has 15 residues. The germline gives CDR1 ENHRY, CDR2 SYGVKD. V was trimmed by 4 bases and J by 1 base, leaving 13 bases between them.

The chain is built from TRBV7-9 and TRBJ2-4; TRBD2 agrees at 7 bases. Looked up from germline, CDR1 is SEHNR and CDR2 is FQNEAQ (reference sequence). J lost 5 bases, V lost 3 bases, and 4 bases had no gene match. The CDR3 loop spans 14 amino acids. The CDR3 DNA is TGTGCCAGCAGCTTCAACGCGGGGGAAAACATTCAGTACTTC. Translated, it gives CASSFNAGENIQYF.

The chain recombines TRBV2 with TRBJ1-1; 7 positions match TRBD1. CDR1 SNHLY and CDR2 FYNNEI come from the germline V gene. The CDR3 extends over 11 amino acids. J gave up 6 bases and V 9 bases, and 4 bases lay outside the gene matches. DNA of the CDR3: TGTGCCAGTACCACAGGGGCTGAAGCTTTCTTT. Its translation: CASTTGAEAFF.

The CDR3 loop is CATGHGSYEQYF. The CDR3, as DNA: TGCGCCACCGGACATGGCTCCTACGAGCAGTACTTC. The gene calls are TRBV10-2 and TRBJ2-7; D is possibly TRBD1 (5 bases). V was cut by 10 bases and J by 0 bases, with 10 bases left in between. The CDR3 extends over 12 amino acids. Germline CDR1 WSHSY, CDR2 SAAADI.

The chain combines TRBV6-6 with TRBJ2-7; 7 nucleotides line up with TRBD1. Per germline, CDR1 MNHNY and CDR2 SVGAGI (reference sequence). There are 14 residues in the CDR3. V lost 6 bases, J lost 5 bases, and 10 bases stayed unmatched. The CDR3 bases are TGTGCCAGCAGATCCCTTTCTACAGGGGACGAGCAGTACTTC. It yields the protein CASRSLSTGDEQYF.

The chain uses TRBV6-5 and TRBJ2-1, with 15 bases lining up with TRBD2. V gave up 4 bases and J gave up 7 bases; unmatched junction bases: 5. CDR1 and CDR2 from the germline V gene are MNHEY and SVGAGI. This CDR3 is built from 16 residues. The CDR3 nucleotides are TGTGCCAGCAGTTCAAGGACTAGCGGGGGGGCAAATGAGCAGTTCTTC. This sequence encodes CASSSRTSGGANEQFF.

As concerns this clone: The junction differs from germline at one of its ends, possibly a read error. J is TRBJ1-1 and V is TRBV11-2; the D gene is possibly TRBD1 (5 bases). CDR3 length: 14 amino acids. CDR1 and CDR2 from the germline V gene are SGHAT and FQNNGV. The CDR3 loop is CASSLDPVGSTAVF. The CDR3 DNA is TGTGCCAGCAGCTTAGATCCAGTGGGTTCGACAGCCGTCTTT.